Each of the 14 T cell receptor beta chains below was sequenced from the same sample in a study of shared clonotypes between healthy human individuals. Assay used: immunoSEQ multiplex PCR; TCRdb lists only in-frame clones, some missing. The sample includes some 2 million clones, about 95% of them seen just once. Selected positively for CCR7 and CD45RO-negative, naive CD8 cells excluded terminally differentiated effector memory CD45RA+ cells. The sequenced sample consisted of naive CD8+ T cells sorted from blood. The receptors here all came from a young man in good health.

The V gene is TRBV6-6, the J gene TRBJ2-5, with D tentatively TRBD2 (7 bases). V dropped 4 bases and J dropped 2 bases, with 11 bases sitting between them. The CDR3 extends over 14 amino acids. CDR1 is MNHNY and CDR2 is SVGAGI in the germline V gene (reference sequence). The CDR3 spells CASSSEGGQETQYF. CDR3 in DNA: TGTGCCAGCAGTTCGGAGGGGGGGCAAGAGACCCAGTACTTC.

This chain joins TRBV7-9 and TRBJ1-1, with 9 bases aligning to TRBD1. V dropped 5 bases and J dropped 5; count of bases not matched to a gene: 9. CDR1 SEHNR and CDR2 FQNEAQ come from the germline V gene (reference sequence). The CDR3 consists of 15 residues. CDR3 sequence reads: CASSPSSGTGTEAFF. In nucleotides, the CDR3 is TGTGCCAGCAGCCCTTCTTCCGGGACAGGGACTGAAGCTTTCTTT.

The V gene is TRBV19, the J gene TRBJ1-1; TRBD1 agrees at 11 bases. The CDR3 sequence is 15 residues long. The germline V gene has CDR1 LNHDA and CDR2 SQIVND (reference sequence). J gave up 3 bases and V 3 bases, and 3 bases lay outside the gene matches. The chain's CDR3 is CASSIWGQGDTEAFF. CDR3 DNA sequence: TGTGCCAGTAGTATTTGGGGACAGGGGGACACTGAAGCTTTCTTT.

The J gene is TRBJ2-7, the V gene TRBV11-2, with TRBD2 as a possible D gene (5 bases). The V gene lost 5 bases and the J gene lost 2 bases, with 16 bases spanning the gap. The CDR3 runs to 15 residues. From germline, CDR1 is SGHAT and CDR2 FQNNGV. The CDR3 region is CASSQDPGGAYEQYF. In DNA, the CDR3 is TGTGCCAGCAGCCAAGACCCCGGAGGAGCCTACGAGCAGTACTTC. The full variable domain, completed using reference TRBV11-2 and TRBJ2-7, is EAGVAQSPRYKIIEKRQSVAFWCNPISGHATLYWYQQILGQGPKLLIQFQNNGVVDDSQLPKDRFSAERLKGVDSTLKIQPAKLEDSAVYLCASSQDPGGAYEQYFGPGTRLTVT.

About this clone itself: The same CDR3 arises from other DNA sequences in this sample as well. This sequence joins TRBV7-9 and TRBJ2-5; tentatively, D is TRBD2 (6 bases). CDR3 length: 14 residues. V gave up 0 bases and J gave up 3 bases, with 8 bases separating them. Germline loops: CDR1 SEHNR, CDR2 FQNEAQ (reference sequence). CDR3: CASSLAGGEETQYF. CDR3 coding DNA: TGTGCCAGCAGCTTAGCGGGGGGTGAAGAGACCCAGTACTTC.

This chain joins TRBV19 and TRBJ1-1, with D possibly matching TRBD1 (6 bases). CDR1 and CDR2 from the germline V gene are LNHDA and SQIVND (reference sequence). This CDR3 is 13 amino acids long. V lost 3 bases, J lost 6 bases, and 11 bases lay in between. The CDR3 is CASSIPRGPEAFF. CDR3 nucleotides: TGTGCCAGTAGTATCCCCAGGGGCCCTGAAGCTTTCTTT.

This clone has a handful of counts. V gene TRBV7-9 combines with J gene TRBJ1-6, with TRBD1 matching over 9 bases. Germline CDR1 and CDR2: SEHNR and FQNEAQ (reference sequence). This CDR3 comprises 16 residues. V lost 0 bases and J lost 5; bases outside the gene matches: 2. CDR3 in amino acids: CASSLAGQGHNSPLHF. The CDR3 DNA reads as TGTGCCAGCAGCTTAGCGGGACAGGGCCATAATTCACCCCTCCACTTT.

CDR3 sequence reads: CASSLLGLAGEETQYF. The DNA of the CDR3 is TGTGCCAGCAGTTTACTCGGACTAGCGGGAGAAGAGACCCAGTACTTC. The chain carries TRBV27 and TRBJ2-5; 13 bases align to TRBD2. The CDR3 spans 16 residues. CDR1 and CDR2 (germline): MNHEY, SMNVEV (reference sequence). The junction had 3 bases not matched to a gene; V was cut back by 2 bases and J by 3 bases.

The V call is TRBV5-6, the J call TRBJ2-7; no clear D gene. CDR1 is SGHDT and CDR2 is YYEEEE in the germline V gene. Between the trimmed V and J ends, which lost 1 base and 0 bases, there was a span of 8 bases. This CDR3 is 14 amino acids long. DNA of the CDR3: TGTGCCAGCAGCTTGCTCAGTCCCTCCTACGAGCAGTACTTC. Translating it yields CASSLLSPSYEQYF.

CDR3 sequence (DNA): TGTGCCAGCAGCGAACCCCTAAATCAATATGAGCAGTTCTTC. Its protein product is CASSEPLNQYEQFF. This chain connects TRBV9 to TRBJ2-1; D uncertain. The V gene lost 3 bases and the J gene lost 8 bases, with 15 bases spanning the gap. The germline V gene has CDR1 SGDLS and CDR2 YYNGEE. The CDR3 loop spans 14 amino acids. The complete variable domain, with remaining parts taken from reference TRBV9 and TRBJ2-1, reads DSGVTQTPKHLITATGQRVTLRCSPRSGDLSVYWYQQSLDQGLQFLIQYYNGEERAKGNILERFSAQQFPDLHSELNLSSLELGDSALYFCASSEPLNQYEQFFGPGTRLTVL.

The chain couples TRBV5-1 to TRBJ2-3; no clear D. CDR3 size: 14 residues. V lost 4 bases to trimming and J lost 5 bases, with 14 bases between them. Germline CDR1 and CDR2: SGHRS and YFSETQ. The CDR3 sequence: CASSPWTGGDTQYF. The CDR3 nucleotides are TGCGCCAGCAGCCCCTGGACCGGCGGAGATACGCAGTATTTT.

This rearrangement joins TRBV23-1 to TRBJ1-4, with D unclear. TRBV23-1 is identified as an open reading frame with a role that is uncertain. This CDR3 is 12 amino acids long. The V end was cut by 6 bases, the J end by 8 bases, with 10 bases between. The CDR3 nucleotides are TGCGCCAGCAGCCCCTCCCCGGAAAAACTGTTTTTT. Its protein product is CASSPSPEKLFF.

The V and J genes are TRBV28 and TRBJ1-4; D ambiguous. V lost 1 base, J lost 4 bases, and 7 bases lay in between. The CDR3 length is 14 residues. Germline V lookup: CDR1 MDHEN, CDR2 SYDVKM. In DNA, the CDR3 is TGTGCCAGCAGTTTATTACTGCATAATGAAAAACTGTTTTTT. Translated: CASSLLLHNEKLFF.

This rearrangement joins TRBV4-3 to TRBJ2-1; the match to TRBD2 covers 12 bases. V gave up 4 bases and J gave up 8 bases; unmatched junction bases: 6. This CDR3 is 15 amino acids long. The germline CDR1 and CDR2 sequences are LGHNA and YSLEER. CDR3 amino acids: CASSLQTSGGDEQFF. The CDR3 nucleotides read TGCGCCAGCAGCCTACAGACTAGCGGGGGCGATGAGCAGTTCTTC.